This entry is about one T cell receptor (beta chain). Its antigen is unidentified. Produced via immunoSEQ multiplex PCR; TCRdb's table is partial and in-frame only. The repertoire holds about 1.1 million clones, with 78% as singletons. The data were obtained in a study of shared clonotypes between healthy human individuals. Study outcomes and limitations: What naive subsets generally showed was a larger estimated richness than memory subsets showed.

Naive CD45RA+ and memory CD45RA-negative subsets were split from CD4+ cells. Sample: memory CD4+ T cells from PBMCs. Specified subset: CD45RA-negative fraction. This sequence was found in a man younger than 30 in good health. Some clones in this sample may be carry-over from other donors' samples.

The CDR3 loop reads CASSAPAARLETQYF. As DNA, the CDR3 is TGTGCCAGCAGCGCTCCAGCGGCCAGGCTGGAGACCCAGTACTTC. This chain joins TRBV2 and TRBJ2-5; a weak D match, TRBD2 (5 bases). Germline V gene sequence: CDR1 SNHLY, CDR2 FYNNEI. The V gene lost 6 bases and the J gene lost 5 bases, with 19 bases spanning the gap. The CDR3 contains 15 residues.